This TCR beta chain was identified during a study of T-cell memory formation after mild COVID-19. Study-wide context: There were largely donor-specific TCR clusters. Study-wide points: Clones shrinking between day 15 and 85 showed a balanced CD4/CD8 split, and those that grew later tilted toward CD4+. Nothing confirmed that second-wave clones peaking on day 37 were specific for SARS-CoV-2. Shrinking CD4+ clones were chiefly CM and EM; CD8+ ones were chiefly EMRA.

This clonotype appeared a few times. The antigen is not known. Looked up from germline, CDR1 is SEHNR and CDR2 is FQNEAQ (reference sequence). The V and J ends lost 2 bases and 2 bases, in that order; junction bases with no gene match: 6. This CDR3 spans 16 amino acids. MiXCR, applied by TCRdb to the 5' RACE reads, yields one record per CDR3 protein. Altogether hundreds of thousands of distinct CDR3 sequences are present, around a sixth being singletons, with the ten largest covering over 9%. The TCR sequence derives from an adult woman who had mild COVID-19 (a few samples of this study predate the infection). Cell type and time point are not known. What was sequenced was PBMCs or a T cell subset sorted from them (not recorded which). This chain joins TRBV7-9 and TRBJ2-4; 7 bases are a match to TRBD1. This CDR3 is CASSLSYRGTKNIQYF. The DNA for the CDR3 is TGTGCCAGCAGCTTATCATACAGGGGAACCAAAAACATTCAGTACTTC.